This T cell receptor beta chain appears in the sequencing data of a study of metastatic and nonmetastatic thyroid tumors. TCRdb re-called the PCR reads with MiXCR. The sample has around 40,000 clones, about a sixth seen once; the top ten hold 5.5% to 7%. Before thyroid surgery, none of the patients had received any treatment. This clone was detected a few times. The CDR3 has 16 residues. Looked up from germline, CDR1 is LGHDT and CDR2 is YNNKEL (reference sequence). V was clipped by 1 base and J by 8 bases, with 20 bases between them. Input material: blood. The TCR comes from a male donor with papillary thyroid cancer or a benign thyroid nodule (not recorded which). Some clones in this sample may be carry-over from other donors' samples. The gene calls are TRBV3-1 and TRBJ1-1; D perhaps matches TRBD1 (5 bases). The CDR3 protein is CASSQVPQVHGQEAFF. The CDR3 DNA sequence: TGTGCCAGCAGCCAAGTCCCACAGGTGCACGGTCAGGAAGCTTTCTTT.